A single sample gave rise to the 29 T cell receptor beta chains below, sequenced in a study of Ad26.COV2.S vaccination and SARS-CoV-2 variants. The repertoire was sequenced with immunoSEQ multiplex PCR; TCRdb's copy has only in-frame clones and lacks some. The sample gives about 440,000 clones, 87% of which show up once; 9.5% to 15% is in the top ten. Treatment denoted: about 20 received Ad26.COV2.S at low or high dose, single or two shots; roughly five received placebo; per-sample allocation not given. On day 63 after the first injection, vaccine and placebo recipients gave samples. Sequenced here: peripheral blood, sampled in a trial of Ad26.COV2.S vaccine versus placebo. These receptors came from a person aged 18-60 years who received the Ad26.COV2.S COVID-19 vaccine or a placebo.

The rearrangement uses TRBV30 and TRBJ1-4, with D perhaps matching TRBD1 (6 bases). The CDR3 covers 13 residues. Deletions cut 5 bases from V and 6 bases from J, with 13 bases between. CDR1 and CDR2 (germline): GTSNPN, SVGIG (reference sequence). The CDR3 bases are TGTGCCTGGGATACAGGGCCCCATGAAAAACTGTTTTTT. Amino acids: CAWDTGPHEKLFF.

The rearrangement uses TRBV12-3 or TRBV12-4 and TRBJ1-1; D uncertain. V lost 6 bases and J lost 0, with 8 bases in between. CDR3 length: 13 residues. The CDR3 loop is CASRTTVNTEAFF. The CDR3 nucleotides are TGTGCCAGCAGGACCACGGTGAACACTGAAGCTTTCTTT.

The chain carries TRBV5-1 and TRBJ2-3, with 7 nucleotides matching TRBD2. The CDR3 runs 15 residues. In germline, CDR1 is SGHRS, CDR2 YFSETQ. V gave up 4 bases and J gave up 7 bases; unmatched junction bases: 12. The CDR3 nucleotides are TGCGCCAGCAGCGGGTCCTCGGGACTATCCCATACGCAGTATTTT. It specifies CASSGSSGLSHTQYF.

This clone showed up just once. The chain carries TRBV6-2 or TRBV6-3 and TRBJ1-6; 10 nucleotides line up with TRBD1. CDR3 length: 16 residues. Germline CDR1 MNHEY, CDR2 SVGEGT. The J segment lost 10 bases and the V segment lost 6 bases, leaving 12 bases of the junction unmatched. DNA of the CDR3: TGTGCCAGCAGCTCCCCGACAGGGGGCTTCGGGTCACCCCTCCACTTT. This codes for CASSSPTGGFGSPLHF.

The chain joins TRBV27 to TRBJ1-5; D is possibly TRBD1 (6 bases). Germline V lookup: CDR1 MNHEY, CDR2 SMNVEV (reference sequence). The CDR3 runs to 15 residues. Trimming stripped 2 bases from V and 4 bases from J, with 12 bases between. CDR3 nucleotide sequence: TGTGCCAGCAGTTTACTCCCAGGGACAAATCAGCCCCAGCATTTT. This encodes CASSLLPGTNQPQHF.

The V call is TRBV2, the J call TRBJ2-2, with 10 nucleotides matching TRBD1. Germline trimming cut 3 bases from V and 6 bases from J; bases unmatched to any gene: 10. Germline CDR1 reads SNHLY; CDR2 reads FYNNEI. The CDR3 is 17 amino acids. The CDR3 spells CASSDRGQGSFAGELFF. In nucleotides, the CDR3 is TGTGCCAGCAGTGATAGGGGACAGGGGTCATTCGCCGGGGAGCTGTTTTTT.

This clone was seen just once. CDR3 protein: CASSGGTAFNEKLFF. The CDR3 nucleotides are TGTGCCAGCAGCGGCGGGACAGCCTTTAATGAAAAACTGTTTTTT. V is TRBV3-1 (or the pseudogene TRBV3-2) and J is TRBJ1-4; 7 bases agree with TRBD1. The CDR3 contains 15 residues. Germline V gene lookup returns CDR1 LGHDT and CDR2 YNNKEL (reference sequence). V lost 5 bases and J lost 4; bases outside the gene matches: 7.

The V gene is TRBV28, the J gene TRBJ1-1; D gene uncertain. The V end was cut by 1 base, the J end by 6 bases, with 36 bases between. The CDR3 is 22 residues long. The germline CDR1 and CDR2 sequences are MDHEN and SYDVKM. The CDR3 bases are TGTGCCAGCAGTTTATTATCCATTTTAAAGGAGGTCCCTACTGCTGGGCTAGCTGAAGCTTTCTTT. Amino acid sequence: CASSLLSILKEVPTAGLAEAFF.

The chain recombines TRBV13 with TRBJ2-2; D possibly corresponds to TRBD1 (6 bases). CDR3 length: 13 residues. Trimming cost V 6 bases and J 6 bases, with 11 bases left between them. Germline CDR1 reads PRHDT; CDR2 reads FYEKMQ (reference sequence). The CDR3 spells CASRRQAPGELFF. The CDR3 coding sequence is TGTGCCAGCAGACGACAGGCGCCCGGGGAGCTGTTTTTT.

The chain is built from TRBV11-1 and TRBJ2-1; 7 positions agree with TRBD1. The CDR3 totals 15 residues. The germline CDR1 and CDR2 sequences are SGHAT and FQDESV (reference sequence). J gave up 3 bases and V 3 bases, and 5 bases lay outside the gene matches. Here the CDR3 reads CASSFGQGVYNEQFF. For the CDR3, the DNA is TGTGCCAGCAGCTTCGGGCAGGGGGTCTACAATGAGCAGTTCTTC. The full variable domain, completed using reference TRBV11-1 and TRBJ2-1, is EAEVAQSPRYKITEKSQAVAFWCDPISGHATLYWYRQILGQGPELLVQFQDESVVDDSQLPKDRFSAERLKGVDSTLKIQPAELGDSAMYLCASSFGQGVYNEQFFGPGTRLTVL.

Only a few counts were recorded for this clone. This chain uses TRBV28 with TRBJ1-6; D is perhaps TRBD1 (5 bases). V was cut by 4 bases and J by 3 bases, with 16 bases left in between. The CDR3 spans 17 residues. Germline-derived CDR1 and CDR2 are MDHEN and SYDVKM. The CDR3 DNA follows: TGTGCCAGCAGTTCCAGGGCAGGGAGGTTCTATAATTCACCCCTCCACTTT. Protein sequence: CASSSRAGRFYNSPLHF.

The V gene is TRBV30, the J gene TRBJ1-2; D call uncertain. The CDR3 totals 11 residues. Germline CDR1 is GTSNPN and CDR2 is SVGIG (reference sequence). The ends were cut back, 2 bases at V and 4 bases at J, with 5 bases in the middle. CDR3 in DNA: TGTGCCTGGAGTTCAATCTATGGCTACACCTTC. This sequence encodes CAWSSIYGYTF.

The rearrangement joins TRBV28 to TRBJ1-5, with D uncertain. The CDR3 spans 14 residues. The germline V and J ends were trimmed by 3 bases and 1 base, with 7 bases remaining between them. Germline assignment: CDR1 MDHEN and CDR2 SYDVKM. CDR3 amino acids: CASSFLGSNQPQHF. The CDR3, as DNA: TGTGCCAGCAGTTTCCTGGGGAGCAATCAGCCCCAGCATTTT.

The rearrangement joins TRBV6-2 or TRBV6-3 to TRBJ1-1; D remains ambiguous. This CDR3 has 14 amino acids. Trimming took 2 bases from V and 1 from J, leaving 8 bases between them. Germline lookup yields CDR1 MNHEY and CDR2 SVGEGT. In DNA form, the CDR3 reads TGTGCCAGCAGTTACCCCACAGCGAACACTGAAGCTTTCTTT. This codes for CASSYPTANTEAFF.

The chain recombines TRBV5-1 with TRBJ1-6; D may be TRBD1 (5 bases). Germline-derived CDR1 and CDR2 are SGHRS and YFSETQ. Trimming cost V 0 bases and J 7 bases, with 11 bases left between them. This CDR3 is 15 amino acids long. The CDR3 DNA is TGCGCCAGCAGCTTGGCCGGGACGGCCAATTCACCCCTCCACTTT. It encodes CASSLAGTANSPLHF.

The chain combines TRBV30 with TRBJ2-2; either TRBD1 or TRBD2 may fit D (5 bases each). Germline values: CDR1 GTSNPN, CDR2 SVGIG (reference sequence). The length of the CDR3 is 14 residues. The V end lost 0 bases, the J end lost 4 bases, and 9 bases lay between the germline ends. The CDR3 DNA follows: TGTGCCTGGAGTGTACACGGGACCACCGGGGAGCTGTTTTTT. Amino acid sequence: CAWSVHGTTGELFF.

A remark on this clone: In the same sample, other DNA sequences code for this CDR3. V usage is TRBV28 and J usage is TRBJ2-5; D is uncertain. CDR1 and CDR2 from the germline V gene are MDHEN and SYDVKM. Deletions cut 2 bases from V and 4 bases from J, with 2 bases between. The CDR3 covers 11 residues. For the CDR3, the DNA is TGTGCCAGCAGTTTACTAGAGACCCAGTACTTC. Translating gives CASSLLETQYF.

The chain has TRBV28 and TRBJ2-1, with D possibly being TRBD2 (6 bases). Germline V gene lookup returns CDR1 MDHEN and CDR2 SYDVKM. CDR3 size: 14 residues. V lost 10 bases and J 4 bases, leaving 17 bases between the germline ends. In nucleotides, the CDR3 is TGTGCCACCAGGAGGGACTTGATATACAATGAGCAGTTCTTC. Translated, it gives CATRRDLIYNEQFF.

V gene TRBV15 combines with J gene TRBJ2-7, with 7 positions matching TRBD2. Germline trimming cut 1 base from V and 0 bases from J; bases unmatched to any gene: 9. The CDR3 contains 17 residues. Germline V lookup: CDR1 LNHNV, CDR2 YYDKDF (reference sequence). CDR3 in DNA: TGTGCCACCAGCAGAGGGGATAGCGGGCCTAGCTCCTACGAGCAGTACTTC. It codes for CATSRGDSGPSSYEQYF.

The chain recombines TRBV6-2 or TRBV6-3 with TRBJ2-7; perhaps TRBD1 as D (6 bases). There are 18 residues in the CDR3. Germline-derived CDR1 and CDR2 are MNHEY and SVGEGT. Trimming left V 2 bases short and J 3 bases short, with 23 bases between. In DNA form, the CDR3 reads TGTGCCAGCAGTTACGGTCAGGGGCCGGGACGGGGAGACTACGAGCAGTACTTC. It codes for CASSYGQGPGRGDYEQYF.

The chain links TRBV28 to TRBJ2-7, with TRBD2 matching 11 bases. CDR3 length: 14 residues. Germline V gene data show CDR1 as MDHEN and CDR2 as SYDVKM. V trimming: 8 bases; J trimming: 9 bases; junction bases outside the gene matches: 12. The CDR3 spells CASSPPTSGVGQYF. In nucleotides, the CDR3 is TGTGCCAGCTCACCCCCGACTAGCGGGGTTGGGCAGTACTTC.

The chain couples TRBV7-9 to TRBJ1-4, with D possibly TRBD1 on 5 matching bases. V gave up 4 bases and J gave up 0 bases, with 21 bases separating them. CDR3 length: 19 amino acids. From germline, CDR1 is SEHNR and CDR2 FQNEAQ (reference sequence). The CDR3 nucleotides are TGTGCCAGCAGCTCGCCACACAGGCGAAGCCTTGCAACTAATGAAAAACTGTTTTTT. This translates into CASSSPHRRSLATNEKLFF. Full variable domain (outside the CDR3, taken from reference TRBV7-9 and TRBJ1-4): DTGVSQNPRHKITKRGQNVTFRCDPISEHNRLYWYRQTLGQGPEFLTYFQNEAQLEKSRLLSDRFSAERPKGSFSTLEIQRTEQGDSAMYLCASSSPHRRSLATNEKLFFGSGTQLSVL.

The rearrangement links TRBV5-1 to TRBJ1-1; D is unresolved. Germline-derived CDR1 and CDR2 are SGHRS and YFSETQ. The CDR3 has 17 residues. V was shortened by 3 bases and J by 5 bases, with 23 bases between the two germline ends. This CDR3 is CASSSYRVGRGGTEAFF. DNA for the CDR3: TGCGCCAGCAGCTCCTACCGGGTGGGCCGAGGTGGGACTGAAGCTTTCTTT.

The chain uses TRBV6-5 and TRBJ2-1; no definite D call. The CDR3 is 15 residues long. Germline values: CDR1 MNHEY, CDR2 SVGAGI. V gave up 6 bases and J gave up 0 bases, with 12 bases separating them. The CDR3 DNA reads TGTGCCAGCAGCCGTAGTACATTCTCCTACAATGAGCAGTTCTTC. It codes for CASSRSTFSYNEQFF.

The chain recombines TRBV7-3 with TRBJ2-2; 7 positions match TRBD2. The CDR3 has 14 residues. With 5 bases clipped from V and 5 bases from J, the junction kept 5 bases outside the gene matches. The germline CDR1 and CDR2 sequences are SGHTA and FQGTGA. The CDR3 DNA follows: TGTGCCAGCAGCCCGACACTAGCGACCGGGGAGCTGTTTTTT. It yields the protein CASSPTLATGELFF.

V and J are TRBV28 and TRBJ1-1, with 8 bases fitting TRBD1. Germline lookup yields CDR1 MDHEN and CDR2 SYDVKM. The V and J ends lost 5 bases and 6 bases, in that order; junction bases with no gene match: 11. The CDR3 loop spans 15 amino acids. CDR3 residues: CASSPPGQGMAEAFF. The DNA of the CDR3 is TGTGCCAGCAGTCCCCCCGGACAGGGAATGGCTGAAGCTTTCTTT.

J is TRBJ1-2 and V is TRBV6-6; 7 positions match TRBD1. J lost 4 bases, V lost 5 bases, and 10 bases had no gene match. CDR1 is MNHNY and CDR2 is SVGAGI in the germline V gene (reference sequence). CDR3 length: 15 amino acids. The CDR3 DNA is TGTGCCAGCAGTCCTCCTCGGGACAGCGCCTATGGCTACACCTTC. It codes for CASSPPRDSAYGYTF.

The gene calls are TRBV5-1 and TRBJ2-1, with a weak D call TRBD2 (6 bases). V lost 4 bases and J lost 7, with 30 bases in between. Germline V gene lookup returns CDR1 SGHRS and CDR2 YFSETQ. The CDR3 totals 19 residues. The CDR3 loop reads CASSPKPLAPRGSYNEQFF. CDR3 sequence (DNA): TGCGCCAGCAGCCCCAAACCTCTAGCGCCCCGCGGTTCGTATAATGAGCAGTTCTTC.

This chain links TRBV30 with TRBJ1-4; D not resolved. V lost 3 bases and J 3 bases, leaving 14 bases between the germline ends. The CDR3 has 15 residues. Germline lookup yields CDR1 GTSNPN and CDR2 SVGIG (reference sequence). This CDR3 reads CAWSFPGPANEKLFF. CDR3 coding DNA: TGTGCCTGGAGCTTCCCCGGGCCCGCTAATGAAAAACTGTTTTTT.